These 13 T cell receptor beta chains share one sample of origin, sequenced in a study of resident and recirculating memory T cells in vitiligo. Measured with immunoSEQ multiplex PCR; TCRdb has only the in-frame clones, and not every one. Of tens of thousands of clones detected, 90% to 95% appear once; the ten largest clones hold approximately 4.8%. Sequencing was done on a sample of blood. All receptors come from a male donor with vitiligo.

This clone was observed once. The chain is built from TRBV28 and TRBJ2-3, with 10 bases that match TRBD2. The J segment lost 0 bases and the V segment lost 2 bases, leaving 8 bases of the junction unmatched. Germline V CDR1 and CDR2: MDHEN, SYDVKM. CDR3 length equals 18 residues. The CDR3 DNA reads as TGTGCCAGCAGTTTACCCCTATTAGCGGGAGGAAGCACAGATACGCAGTATTTT. Its protein product is CASSLPLLAGGSTDTQYF.

The chain carries TRBV6-1 and TRBJ2-2; 7 bases agree with TRBD1. From germline, CDR1 is MNHNS and CDR2 SASEGT. V lost 1 base to trimming and J lost 5 bases; unmatched junction nucleotides: 4. This CDR3 is 15 amino acids long. The CDR3, as DNA: TGTGCCAGCAGTGAAGGAACAGGGGAGACCGGGGAGCTGTTTTTT. It is translated as CASSEGTGETGELFF.

The gene calls are TRBV5-1 and TRBJ1-3, with D tentatively TRBD1 (6 bases). From germline, CDR1 is SGHRS and CDR2 YFSETQ. There are 14 residues in the CDR3. Trimming pared 4 bases from V and 9 bases from J, leaving 17 bases between. The DNA for the CDR3 is TGCGCCAGCAGCGACAGGAGCTCGTCGGGCACCATATATTTT. The encoded protein is CASSDRSSSGTIYF.

J is TRBJ2-7 and V is TRBV30; 10 bases map to TRBD2. The CDR3 loop spans 13 amino acids. J lost 3 bases, V lost 2 bases, and 1 base had no gene match. Per germline, CDR1 GTSNPN and CDR2 SVGIG (reference sequence). The CDR3 DNA reads as TGTGCCTGGAGTACTAGCGGGGACTACGAGCAGTACTTC. Amino acid sequence: CAWSTSGDYEQYF.

This sequence joins TRBV9 and TRBJ2-2, with 8 bases identical to TRBD1. V was pared by 4 bases and J by 9 bases, with 5 bases of the junction left unmatched. This CDR3 has 13 residues. Germline V lookup: CDR1 SGDLS, CDR2 YYNGEE. Written as DNA, the CDR3 is TGTGCCAGCAGCTTACAGGGGGGCCGGGAGCTGTTTTTT. It specifies CASSLQGGRELFF.

The V call is TRBV5-1, the J call TRBJ1-2; TRBD1 matches at 7 bases. The CDR3 is 16 residues long. Unmatched junction bases numbered 10, after V lost 1 base and J lost 4 bases. From germline, CDR1 is SGHRS and CDR2 YFSETQ. CDR3 in DNA: TGCGCCAGCAGCTTGTCAGGGTCCGAGGGGGCCTATGGCTACACCTTC. It yields the protein CASSLSGSEGAYGYTF.

On this clone itself: Other DNA sequences from this sample encode an identical CDR3 as well. The chain is built from TRBV28 and TRBJ2-7, with D unresolved. Germline lookup yields CDR1 MDHEN and CDR2 SYDVKM. This CDR3 has 12 residues. V shed 2 bases and J shed 3 bases, with 5 bases lying between them. The CDR3 DNA sequence: TGTGCCAGCAGTTTAACGGTCTACGAGCAGTACTTC. It specifies CASSLTVYEQYF.

The chain has TRBV4-1 and TRBJ2-7; 7 bases are shared with TRBD2. The CDR3 consists of 14 residues. CDR1 is MGHRA and CDR2 is YSYEKL in the germline V gene. The V segment lost 4 bases and the J segment 6 bases; nucleotides outside the gene matches: 9. CDR3 DNA: TGCGCCAGCAGCCGGGACTATTCCTACGGCGAGCAGTACTTC. It yields the protein CASSRDYSYGEQYF.

The gene calls are TRBV27 and TRBJ2-1, with 7 bases fitting TRBD2. Germline V gives CDR1 MNHEY, CDR2 SMNVEV (reference sequence). The CDR3 loop spans 14 amino acids. V dropped 5 bases and J dropped 4; count of bases not matched to a gene: 5. The CDR3 region is CASSPGLGYNEQFF. The CDR3 DNA sequence: TGTGCCAGCAGTCCCGGACTAGGTTACAATGAGCAGTTCTTC.

About this clone itself: Other DNA sequences in this specimen translate into the identical CDR3. This chain's CDR3 is CASSLTGGTGELFF. CDR3 DNA sequence: TGTGCCAGCAGCTTAACGGGAGGGACCGGGGAGCTGTTTTTT. This rearrangement joins TRBV7-3 to TRBJ2-2, with 7 positions matching TRBD2. The CDR3 contains 14 residues. Germline CDR1 SGHTA, CDR2 FQGTGA. V gave up 0 bases and J gave up 5 bases; unmatched junction bases: 0.

This clone was seen a single time. As DNA, the CDR3 is TGTGCCAGCAGCCACCCTCAAGGACAGGGGGCCTACGAGCAGTACTTC. It specifies CASSHPQGQGAYEQYF. This chain connects TRBV7-9 to TRBJ2-7; 10 nucleotides agree with TRBD1. This CDR3 contains 16 residues. Trimming took 5 bases from V and 2 from J; bases not matched to a gene: 9. Germline assignment: CDR1 SEHNR and CDR2 FQNEAQ (reference sequence). Drawing the rest from reference TRBV7-9 and TRBJ2-7, the complete variable domain is DTGVSQNPRHKITKRGQNVTFRCDPISEHNRLYWYRQTLGQGPEFLTYFQNEAQLEKSRLLSDRFSAERPKGSFSTLEIQRTEQGDSAMYLCASSHPQGQGAYEQYFGPGTRLTVT.

The genes are TRBV27 and TRBJ2-7, with D perhaps TRBD2 (6 bases). V gave up 5 bases and J gave up 2 bases, with 13 bases separating them. Germline CDR1 reads MNHEY; CDR2 reads SMNVEV (reference sequence). CDR3 size: 14 residues. The DNA for the CDR3 is TGTGCCAGCAGTCCACGGACTAACACCTACGAGCAGTACTTC. It yields the protein CASSPRTNTYEQYF.

This clone was seen a handful of times. V is TRBV7-9 and J is TRBJ1-4; D perhaps matches TRBD1 (5 bases). Germline V gene sequence: CDR1 SEHNR, CDR2 FQNEAQ (reference sequence). The CDR3 extends over 15 amino acids. The V end lost 1 base, the J end lost 8 bases, and 14 bases lay between the germline ends. CDR3 nucleotides: TGTGCCAGCAGCTTAGTCGGGGGGATTGGCGAAAAACTGTTTTTT. This sequence encodes CASSLVGGIGEKLFF.